This TCR beta chain was identified in a study of shared clonotypes between healthy human individuals. CD8 cells classed as naive were CD45RO-negative and positively selected for CCR7, excluding terminally differentiated effector memory CD45RA+ cells. Trimming shortened V by 2 bases and J by 0 bases, and 4 bases separated the two germline ends. Germline V gene sequence: CDR1 MNHEY, CDR2 SMNVEV (reference sequence). The CDR3 loop spans 14 amino acids. Each cell subset's genomic DNA was divided evenly among several immunoSEQ plates. The table came from immunoSEQ multiplex PCR; TCRdb's copy has only in-frame clones and leaves some out. The sample lists around 2.1 million clones; about 92% were seen once.

This sequence joins TRBV27 and TRBJ2-2; D remains ambiguous. Specimen: naive CD8+ T cells from PBMCs. This TCR was sampled from a man younger than 30 in good health. Some clones in this sample may be carry-over from other donors' samples. CDR3 bases: TGTGCCAGCAGTTTAATGGCGAACACCGGGGAGCTGTTTTTT. Protein product: CASSLMANTGELFF.